Sequencing of this TCR beta chain was carried out in a study of T cells in Graves' hyperthyroidism and ophthalmopathy. Overall study: Any treatment followed the collection of peripheral blood at initial diagnosis.

What was amplified from RNA transcripts were TCR beta CDR3 regions. The primer set for the first-round RT-PCR of the TCR CDR3 was HTBI. TCRdb fed the multiplex PCR reads into MiXCR, producing one record per CDR3 protein. The repertoire holds a few hundred thousand distinct CDR3 sequences, with about 14% as singletons. J lost 2 bases, V lost 5 bases, and 5 bases had no gene match. The CDR3 extends over 15 amino acids. The germline CDR1 and CDR2 sequences are DFQATT and SNEGSKA (reference sequence). The source material was blood. The V and J genes are TRBV20-1 and TRBJ2-6; 8 bases fit TRBD1. This TCR derives from a woman in her twenties or thirties with Graves' ophthalmopathy. The CDR3: CSAPDRGTGANVLTF. The DNA for the CDR3 is TGCAGTGCTCCTGACAGGGGCACTGGGGCCAACGTCCTGACTTTC.